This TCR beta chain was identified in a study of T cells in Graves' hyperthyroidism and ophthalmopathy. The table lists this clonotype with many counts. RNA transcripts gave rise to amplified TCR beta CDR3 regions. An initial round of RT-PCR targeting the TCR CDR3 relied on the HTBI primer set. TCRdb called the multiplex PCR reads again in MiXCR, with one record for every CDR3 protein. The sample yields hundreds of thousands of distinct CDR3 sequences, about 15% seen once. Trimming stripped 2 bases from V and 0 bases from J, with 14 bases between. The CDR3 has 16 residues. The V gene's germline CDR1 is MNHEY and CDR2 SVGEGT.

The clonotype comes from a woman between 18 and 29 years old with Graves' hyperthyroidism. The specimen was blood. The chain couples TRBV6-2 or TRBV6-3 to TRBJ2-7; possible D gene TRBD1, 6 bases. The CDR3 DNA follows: TGTGCCAGCAGTTACAGGCCCTCCAGGGGCTCCTACGAGCAGTACTTC. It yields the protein CASSYRPSRGSYEQYF.